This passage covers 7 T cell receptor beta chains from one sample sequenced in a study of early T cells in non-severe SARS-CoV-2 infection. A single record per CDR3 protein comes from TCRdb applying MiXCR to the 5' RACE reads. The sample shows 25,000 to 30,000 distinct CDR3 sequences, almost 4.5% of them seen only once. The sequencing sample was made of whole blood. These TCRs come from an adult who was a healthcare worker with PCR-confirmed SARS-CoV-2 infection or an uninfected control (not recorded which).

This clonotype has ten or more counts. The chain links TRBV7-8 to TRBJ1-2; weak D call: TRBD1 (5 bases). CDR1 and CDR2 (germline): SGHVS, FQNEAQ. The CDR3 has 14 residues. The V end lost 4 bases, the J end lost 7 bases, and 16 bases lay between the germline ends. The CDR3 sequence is CASSSNPQRGGYTF. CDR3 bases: TGTGCCAGCAGCTCGAACCCCCAGAGGGGTGGCTACACCTTC.

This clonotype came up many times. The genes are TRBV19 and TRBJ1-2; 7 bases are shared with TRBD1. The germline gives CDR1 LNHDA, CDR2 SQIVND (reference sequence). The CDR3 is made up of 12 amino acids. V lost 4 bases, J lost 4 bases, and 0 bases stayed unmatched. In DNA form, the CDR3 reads TGTGCCAGTAGTAGGGACAGCTATGGCTACACCTTC. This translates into CASSRDSYGYTF.

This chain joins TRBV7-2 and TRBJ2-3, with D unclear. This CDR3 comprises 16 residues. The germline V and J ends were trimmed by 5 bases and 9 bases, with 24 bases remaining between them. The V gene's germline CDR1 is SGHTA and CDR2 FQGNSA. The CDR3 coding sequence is TGTGCCAGCAGCCTGGGGTCGGTGGCGGAACCTATAACGCAGTATTTT. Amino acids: CASSLGSVAEPITQYF.

The CDR3 bases are TGTGCCAGTAGAAGCCAGGCCGCATTGAACACCGGGGAGCTGTTTTTT. Protein sequence: CASRSQAALNTGELFF. The chain carries TRBV19 and TRBJ2-2, with D unclear. This CDR3 region has 16 residues. CDR1 LNHDA and CDR2 SQIVND come from the germline V gene (reference sequence). V gave up 6 bases and J gave up 1 base, with 15 bases separating them.

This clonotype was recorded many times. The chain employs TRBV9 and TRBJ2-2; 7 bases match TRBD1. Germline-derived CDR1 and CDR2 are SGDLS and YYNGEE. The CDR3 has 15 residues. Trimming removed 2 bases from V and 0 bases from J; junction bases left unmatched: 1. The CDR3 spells CASSVRGSNTGELFF. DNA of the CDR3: TGTGCCAGCAGCGTCAGGGGGTCGAACACCGGGGAGCTGTTTTTT.

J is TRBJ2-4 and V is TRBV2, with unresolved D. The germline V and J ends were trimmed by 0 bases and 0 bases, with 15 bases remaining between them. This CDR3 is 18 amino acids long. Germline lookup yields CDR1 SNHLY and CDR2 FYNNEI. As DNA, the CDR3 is TGTGCCAGCAGTGAAGCGCCCGTTTGGAGTCTAGCCAAAAACATTCAGTACTTC. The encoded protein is CASSEAPVWSLAKNIQYF.

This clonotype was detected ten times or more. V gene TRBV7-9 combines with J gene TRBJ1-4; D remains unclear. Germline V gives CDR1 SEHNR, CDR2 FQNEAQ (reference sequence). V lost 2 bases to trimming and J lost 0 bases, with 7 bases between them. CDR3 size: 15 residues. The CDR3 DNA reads TGTGCCAGCAGCTTACGGTCTCCAACTAATGAAAAACTGTTTTTT. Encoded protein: CASSLRSPTNEKLFF.